What follows are 32 T cell receptor beta chains derived from one specimen sequenced in a study of CD8+ T cells in alopecia areata. Extraction of RNA preceded its reverse transcription into cDNA, which served as the sequencing template. Using immunoSEQ multiplex PCR, the repertoire was profiled, and TCRdb retains in-frame clones only, with some absent. The sample has more than 75,000 clones; 35% to 45% are singletons. The sequenced sample was CD4+ T cells sorted from blood. The receptor source for this set is a human donor with alopecia areata.

The rearrangement joins TRBV4-2 to TRBJ2-5; 8 positions match TRBD2. Germline CDR1 is LGHNA and CDR2 is YNFKEQ. The CDR3 length is 18 residues. After removal of 3 bases from V and 5 bases from J, the junction contained 17 bases not matched to a gene. The CDR3 loop is CASSQSQSAGEGWETQYF. The CDR3 DNA reads as TGTGCCAGCAGCCAGAGTCAGTCAGCGGGAGAGGGTTGGGAGACCCAGTACTTC.

This chain links TRBV10-3 with TRBJ1-5, with 8 bases lining up with TRBD1. Germline lookup yields CDR1 ENHRY and CDR2 SYGVKD. After removal of 2 bases from V and 6 bases from J, the junction contained 3 bases not matched to a gene. The CDR3 has 14 amino acids. The CDR3 sequence: CAISEGQGSQPQHF. The CDR3 DNA reads as TGTGCCATCAGTGAGGGACAGGGCAGTCAGCCCCAGCATTTT.

The J gene is TRBJ2-5, the V gene TRBV6-5; unclear D gene. Trimming left V 7 bases short and J 1 base short, with 4 bases between. CDR3 length: 11 amino acids. CDR1 is MNHEY, CDR2 SVGAGI, per germline. This CDR3 reads CASTLQETQYF. In DNA form, the CDR3 reads TGTGCCAGCACCCTCCAAGAGACCCAGTACTTC.

The chain is built from TRBV7-2 and TRBJ1-2; 9 nucleotides line up with TRBD1. This CDR3 has 15 residues. CDR1 and CDR2 (germline): SGHTA, FQGNSA. J gave up 8 bases and V 5 bases, and 12 bases lay outside the gene matches. The chain's CDR3 is CASSRPARDRAGYTF. The DNA of the CDR3 is TGTGCCAGCAGCCGACCAGCCAGGGACAGGGCCGGCTACACCTTC.

V gene TRBV29-1 combines with J gene TRBJ1-2, with a tentative D call TRBD1 (6 bases). Germline loops: CDR1 SQVTM, CDR2 ANQGSEA. Trimming took 5 bases from V and 7 from J, leaving 14 bases between them. There are 12 residues in the CDR3. CDR3 loop: CSVTGLWGGYTF. CDR3 coding DNA: TGCAGCGTTACAGGGTTGTGGGGTGGCTACACCTTC. The whole variable domain, filled in from reference TRBV29-1 and TRBJ1-2, reads SAVISQKPSRDICQRGTSLTIQCQVDSQVTMMFWYRQQPGQSLTLIATANQGSEATYESGFVIDKFPISRPNLTFSTLTVSNMSPEDSSIYLCSVTGLWGGYTFGSGTRLTVV.

This clone has more than one count but fewer than ten. The rearrangement uses TRBV29-1 and TRBJ1-2; D is unresolved. Germline V CDR1 and CDR2: SQVTM, ANQGSEA. The CDR3 is made up of 11 amino acids. Trimming shortened V by 4 bases and J by 3 bases, and 6 bases separated the two germline ends. For the CDR3, the DNA is TGCAGCGTTGGAGGTCACTATGGCTACACCTTC. Amino acid sequence: CSVGGHYGYTF.

V gene TRBV30 combines with J gene TRBJ2-7; D unclear. This CDR3 contains 12 residues. V was trimmed by 2 bases and J by 2 bases, leaving 7 bases between them. Germline V gene data show CDR1 as GTSNPN and CDR2 as SVGIG (reference sequence). For the CDR3, the DNA is TGTGCCTGGAGTCCAAGGCCCTACGAGCAGTACTTC. This gives the protein CAWSPRPYEQYF. Full variable domain (remainder filled in from reference TRBV30 and TRBJ2-7): SQTIHQWPATLVQPVGSPLSLECTVEGTSNPNLYWYRQAAGRGLQLLFYSVGIGQISSEVPQNLSASRPQDRQFILSSKKLLLSDSGFYLCAWSPRPYEQYFGPGTRLTVT.

V and J are TRBV18 and TRBJ2-3; D gene ambiguous. Trimming took off 3 bases at V and 3 bases at J, with 7 bases between the two ends. Germline CDR1 KGHSH, CDR2 LQKENI. The CDR3 runs 13 residues. CDR3: CASSPGRTDTQYF. In nucleotides, the CDR3 is TGTGCCAGCTCACCCGGGCGTACAGATACGCAGTATTTT.

The chain is built from TRBV30 and TRBJ1-6; D not resolved. The CDR3 is made up of 12 amino acids. Germline V gives CDR1 GTSNPN, CDR2 SVGIG (reference sequence). The germline V and J ends were trimmed by 5 bases and 10 bases, with 12 bases remaining between them. The CDR3 loop is CAWGPSKSPLHF. Written as DNA, the CDR3 is TGTGCCTGGGGCCCCAGCAAGTCACCCCTCCACTTT.

Remarks on this clone: This likely comes from a read error, as the CDR3 has no conserved phenylalanine or tryptophan at its end. V is TRBV29-1 and J is TRBJ1-1, with D possibly TRBD1 on 5 matching bases. CDR1 SQVTM and CDR2 ANQGSEA come from the germline V gene. The CDR3 runs 14 residues. The germline V and J ends were trimmed by 5 bases and 5 bases, with 18 bases remaining between them. The DNA for the CDR3 is TGCAGCGTTAATAGTAAGGGGCGCCGGACTGAAGCTTTCTCT. This gives the protein CSVNSKGRRTEAFS.

Only a few counts were recorded for this clone. The chain is built from TRBV10-1 and TRBJ2-7; D might be TRBD1 (5 bases). This CDR3 contains 13 residues. The V and J ends lost 6 bases and 1 base respectively, with 10 bases between them. Germline V gene data show CDR1 as WNHNN and CDR2 as SYGVQD (reference sequence). Here the CDR3 DNA reads TGCGCCAGCAGGGACAAGTATTCCTACGAGCAGTACTTC. Residues: CASRDKYSYEQYF.

This clone was observed a few times. The CDR3 here is CAISEKETDRTDTQYF. The CDR3 nucleotides read TGTGCCATCAGTGAGAAGGAAACTGACCGCACAGATACGCAGTATTTT. The chain recombines TRBV10-3 with TRBJ2-3, with D unclear. Germline values: CDR1 ENHRY, CDR2 SYGVKD. There are 16 residues in the CDR3. V was pared by 2 bases and J by 1 base, with 13 bases between.

This clone was counted a few times. The gene calls are TRBV21-1 and TRBJ2-1; TRBD1, as called in the table, went unchecked against the DNA. TRBV21-1 is flagged as a pseudogene. The CDR3 loop spans 15 amino acids. This CDR3 is CASSSIDRGFNEQFF. The CDR3 region has the DNA TGTGCCAGCAGCTCAATTGACAGGGGATTCAATGAGCAGTTCTTC.

This clone was seen only a few times. The J gene is TRBJ2-7, the V gene TRBV29-1; no clear D gene. The CDR3 extends over 10 amino acids. The V and J ends lost 5 bases and 3 bases respectively, with 5 bases between them. CDR1 SQVTM and CDR2 ANQGSEA come from the germline V gene. In DNA, the CDR3 is TGCAGCGTTCTCATCTACGAGCAGTACTTC. This encodes CSVLIYEQYF.

CDR3 bases: TGTGCCAGCAGCCCTAGACAGGGGAGGACCGGGGAGCTGTTTTTT. Translated, it gives CASSPRQGRTGELFF. The rearrangement joins TRBV7-2 to TRBJ2-2; 8 bases map to TRBD1. Trimming cost V 5 bases and J 5 bases; bases outside gene matches: 7. Germline CDR1 is SGHTA and CDR2 is FQGNSA. This CDR3 has 15 amino acids.

The chain couples TRBV30 to TRBJ2-2, with D possibly being TRBD2 (5 bases). V was pared by 5 bases and J by 7 bases, with 17 bases between. The V gene's germline CDR1 is GTSNPN and CDR2 SVGIG (reference sequence). The CDR3 consists of 14 residues. CDR3 coding DNA: TGTGCCTGGTCCAGGCGGGTAAATGACGGGGAGCTGTTTTTT. Translation: CAWSRRVNDGELFF.

This clone appeared a few times. This chain uses TRBV28 with TRBJ2-7; a weak D match, TRBD1 (6 bases). CDR1 and CDR2 from the germline V gene are MDHEN and SYDVKM. The length of the CDR3 is 15 residues. Trimming took 6 bases from V and 5 from J, leaving 20 bases between them. CDR3 nucleotides: TGTGCCAGCAGCTTCCAGGGGACCACGGGTAACGAGCAGTACTTC. Its translation is CASSFQGTTGNEQYF.

The rearrangement joins TRBV7-9 to TRBJ2-7, with D possibly matching TRBD1 (5 bases). V lost 0 bases and J lost 0, with 21 bases in between. This CDR3 region has 19 residues. Germline lookup yields CDR1 SEHNR and CDR2 FQNEAQ (reference sequence). CDR3 in amino acids: CASSLALRAGRINSYEQYF. In DNA, the CDR3 is TGTGCCAGCAGCTTAGCCTTAAGGGCAGGGCGAATAAACTCCTACGAGCAGTACTTC.

The chain links TRBV5-4 to TRBJ1-5; D is possibly TRBD1 (6 bases). Germline CDR1 and CDR2: SGHNT and YYREEE (reference sequence). The CDR3 totals 15 residues. V was pared by 0 bases and J by 5 bases, with 12 bases between. The CDR3 is CASSLGRGADQPQHF. The CDR3 bases are TGTGCCAGCAGCTTGGGTCGGGGGGCCGATCAGCCCCAGCATTTT.

The rearrangement joins TRBV5-1 to TRBJ1-4; tentative D call: TRBD1 (5 bases). The CDR3 is 14 amino acids. CDR1 SGHRS and CDR2 YFSETQ come from the germline V gene. The V gene lost 4 bases and the J gene lost 5 bases, with 12 bases spanning the gap. The DNA of the CDR3 is TGCGCCAGCAGCGCGGGGGGGTTGAATGAAAAACTGTTTTTT. As protein: CASSAGGLNEKLFF.

The chain is built from TRBV5-1 and TRBJ1-2; D unresolved. This CDR3 spans 16 amino acids. V lost 0 bases and J 7 bases, leaving 19 bases between the germline ends. Germline values: CDR1 SGHRS, CDR2 YFSETQ. The CDR3 loop reads CASSLGSIATTGGYTF. CDR3 coding DNA: TGCGCCAGCAGCTTGGGGAGTATTGCGACAACTGGTGGCTACACCTTC.

The J gene is TRBJ1-5, the V gene TRBV4-3; the D is unclear. The CDR3 extends over 13 amino acids. Germline V gene lookup returns CDR1 LGHNA and CDR2 YSLEER. Trimming cost V 0 bases and J 9 bases, with 9 bases left between them. The CDR3 loop reads CASSQDYYRPQHF. The DNA of the CDR3 is TGCGCCAGCAGCCAAGATTATTATCGGCCCCAGCATTTT.

The V gene is TRBV5-1, the J gene TRBJ2-5; 9 nucleotides align to TRBD1. Per germline, CDR1 SGHRS and CDR2 YFSETQ. The CDR3 has 16 residues. V gave up 1 base and J gave up 2 bases; unmatched junction bases: 6. The CDR3 region has the DNA TGCGCCAGCAGCTTGAGTGTCGGACAGGGGCAAGAGACCCAGTACTTC. It specifies CASSLSVGQGQETQYF.

V is TRBV28 and J is TRBJ2-2, with TRBD1 matching 8 bases. The CDR3 runs to 15 residues. Trimming cost V 6 bases and J 5 bases; bases outside gene matches: 8. In germline, CDR1 is MDHEN, CDR2 SYDVKM. The CDR3, as DNA: TGTGCCAGCAGGAACAGGGGGTCGAGGACCGGGGAGCTGTTTTTT. Its translation: CASRNRGSRTGELFF.

The CDR3 loop is CASSSTLRGYQETQYF. For the CDR3, the DNA is TGTGCCAGCAGCTCAACCCTACGGGGGTACCAAGAGACCCAGTACTTC. V usage is TRBV11-1 and J usage is TRBJ2-5; TRBD2 is a possible D gene (6 bases). The CDR3 extends over 16 amino acids. V lost 4 bases and J lost 0, with 15 bases in between. Germline CDR1 and CDR2: SGHAT and FQDESV (reference sequence).

This clone has just a few counts. The rearrangement joins TRBV28 to TRBJ2-1; the D gene is possibly TRBD1 (6 bases). Germline V gene sequence: CDR1 MDHEN, CDR2 SYDVKM. Trimming removed 5 bases at V and 8 bases at J, with 16 bases between. CDR3 length equals 14 residues. CDR3 nucleotides: TGTGCCAGCAGTACGGGACAAGGGTTCGATGAGCAGTTCTTC. Its translation: CASSTGQGFDEQFF.

This chain connects TRBV7-9 to TRBJ2-7, with D perhaps TRBD2 (6 bases). The length of the CDR3 is 14 residues. Germline CDR1 SEHNR, CDR2 FQNEAQ (reference sequence). Trimming pared 2 bases from V and 2 bases from J, leaving 10 bases between. The CDR3 DNA reads as TGTGCCAGCAGCTTATCCGGGAGTACCTACGAGCAGTACTTC. It yields the protein CASSLSGSTYEQYF.

This chain joins TRBV30 and TRBJ1-5, with a tentative D call TRBD1 (5 bases). Germline values: CDR1 GTSNPN, CDR2 SVGIG (reference sequence). Between the trimmed V and J ends, which lost 0 bases and 4 bases, there was a span of 10 bases. The CDR3 spans 14 residues. The CDR3 spells CAWSVYGGNQPQHF. The CDR3 region has the DNA TGTGCCTGGAGTGTATACGGGGGAAATCAGCCCCAGCATTTT.

The table lists this clone with a few counts. The V call is TRBV5-1, the J call TRBJ2-3; possible D gene TRBD2, 5 bases. Germline CDR1 is SGHRS and CDR2 is YFSETQ. CDR3 length: 16 residues. Deletions cut 4 bases from V and 5 bases from J, with 20 bases between. The CDR3, as DNA: TGCGCCAGCAGCAAAGCCGGGGAGACGCTCATAGATACGCAGTATTTT. It is translated as CASSKAGETLIDTQYF.

The rearrangement uses TRBV18 and TRBJ2-5; possible D gene TRBD2, 5 bases. Trimming removed 3 bases from V and 4 bases from J, with 12 bases in between. Per germline, CDR1 KGHSH and CDR2 LQKENI. The CDR3 is 14 amino acids. The CDR3 loop is CASSPVLGAETQYF. CDR3 in DNA: TGTGCCAGCTCACCCGTCCTGGGAGCAGAGACCCAGTACTTC.

V gene TRBV27 combines with J gene TRBJ2-2; D possibly corresponds to TRBD1 (5 bases). With 5 bases removed from V and 5 bases from J, the gap between germline ends came to 18 bases. The CDR3 totals 16 residues. Per germline, CDR1 MNHEY and CDR2 SMNVEV (reference sequence). CDR3 sequence (DNA): TGTGCCAGCAGTCCGAAAGGACACCTGAGAACCGGGGAGCTGTTTTTT. Translation: CASSPKGHLRTGELFF.

The CDR3 DNA follows: TGCGCCAGCAGCTCACTGTTCCCAGGGGGGAACACTGAAGCTTTCTTT. Translating it yields CASSSLFPGGNTEAFF. V usage is TRBV5-1 and J usage is TRBJ1-1, with 7 bases lining up with TRBD1. Germline CDR1 SGHRS, CDR2 YFSETQ. Trimming removed 3 bases from V and 1 base from J; junction bases left unmatched: 9. The CDR3 runs 16 residues.